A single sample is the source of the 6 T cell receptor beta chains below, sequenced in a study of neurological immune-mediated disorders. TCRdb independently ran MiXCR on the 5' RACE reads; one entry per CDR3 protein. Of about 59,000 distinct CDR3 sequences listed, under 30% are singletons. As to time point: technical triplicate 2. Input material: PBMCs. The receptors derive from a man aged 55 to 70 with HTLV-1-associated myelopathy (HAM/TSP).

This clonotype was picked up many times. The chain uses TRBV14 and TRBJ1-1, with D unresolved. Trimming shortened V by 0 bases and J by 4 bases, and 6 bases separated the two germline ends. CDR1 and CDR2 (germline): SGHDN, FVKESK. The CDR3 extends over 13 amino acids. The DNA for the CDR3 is TGTGCCAGCAGCCAAGAAGAGGGCACTGAAGCTTTCTTT. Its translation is CASSQEEGTEAFF. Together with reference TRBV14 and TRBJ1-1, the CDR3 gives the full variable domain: EAGVTQFPSHSVIEKGQTVTLRCDPISGHDNLYWYRRVMGKEIKFLLHFVKESKQDESGMPNNRFLAERTGGTYSTLKVQPAELEDSGVYFCASSQEEGTEAFFGQGTRLTVV.

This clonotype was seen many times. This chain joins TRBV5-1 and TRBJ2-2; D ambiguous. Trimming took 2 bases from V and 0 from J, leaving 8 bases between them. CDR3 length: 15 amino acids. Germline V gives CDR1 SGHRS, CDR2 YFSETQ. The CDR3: CASSFVTSNTGELFF. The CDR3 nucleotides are TGCGCCAGCAGCTTTGTCACCTCGAACACCGGGGAGCTGTTTTTT.

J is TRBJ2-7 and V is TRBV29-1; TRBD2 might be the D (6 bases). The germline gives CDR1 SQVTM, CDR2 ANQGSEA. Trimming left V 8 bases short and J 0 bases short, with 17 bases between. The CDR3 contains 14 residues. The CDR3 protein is CSSLISGHSYEQYF. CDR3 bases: TGCAGCTCCTTGATTAGCGGACACTCCTACGAGCAGTACTTC.

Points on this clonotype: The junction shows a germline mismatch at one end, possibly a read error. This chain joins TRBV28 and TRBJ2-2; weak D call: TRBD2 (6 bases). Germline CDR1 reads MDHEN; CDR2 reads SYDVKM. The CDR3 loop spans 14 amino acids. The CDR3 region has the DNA TGTGCCGGCAGGGCGGGATCGAACACCGGGGAGCTGTTTTTT. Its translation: CAGRAGSNTGELFF.

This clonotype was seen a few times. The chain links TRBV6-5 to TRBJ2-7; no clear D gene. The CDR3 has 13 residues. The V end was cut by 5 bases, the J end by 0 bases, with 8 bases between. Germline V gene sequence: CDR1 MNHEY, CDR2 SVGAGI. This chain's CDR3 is CASSPQSSYEQYF. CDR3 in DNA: TGTGCCAGCAGTCCACAAAGCTCCTACGAGCAGTACTTC.

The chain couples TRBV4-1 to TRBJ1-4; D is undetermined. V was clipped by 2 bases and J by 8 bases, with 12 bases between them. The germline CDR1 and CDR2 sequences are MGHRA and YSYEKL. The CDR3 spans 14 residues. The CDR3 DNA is TGCGCCAGCAGCCAACGTGGGGAAGACGAAAAACTGTTTTTT. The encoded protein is CASSQRGEDEKLFF.